The present T cell receptor (beta chain) was sequenced within a study of blood T cells in healthy people across ages. General observations from the study: Because sorting was not performed, PBMCs prevented conclusive naive versus antigen-experienced comparison. A strong correlation was found between TCR beta diversity and the percentage of naive T cells.

With a J-beta primer mix and a sample-barcoded 5' primer, a second PCR ran about 6 to 11 cycles. TCRdb analysed the 5' RACE reads with MiXCR anew, one entry per CDR3 protein. The sample has fewer than 1 million distinct CDR3 sequences, 40% to 50% seen once; the top ten hold around 21%. Germline V gene sequence: CDR1 MNHNY, CDR2 SVGAGI (reference sequence). The ends were cut back, 0 bases at V and 6 bases at J, with 12 bases in the middle. The length of the CDR3 is 15 residues. Turning to this clonotype: Its matching antigen is unknown.

The sequence derives from a man aged 55 to 70 in good health. Sequenced input: blood. The V gene is TRBV6-6, the J gene TRBJ2-1, with a weak D call TRBD1 (5 bases). CDR3 nucleotide sequence: TGTGCCAGCAGTTACTCGGCAGGGATAGGCAATGAGCAGTTCTTC. It is translated as CASSYSAGIGNEQFF.